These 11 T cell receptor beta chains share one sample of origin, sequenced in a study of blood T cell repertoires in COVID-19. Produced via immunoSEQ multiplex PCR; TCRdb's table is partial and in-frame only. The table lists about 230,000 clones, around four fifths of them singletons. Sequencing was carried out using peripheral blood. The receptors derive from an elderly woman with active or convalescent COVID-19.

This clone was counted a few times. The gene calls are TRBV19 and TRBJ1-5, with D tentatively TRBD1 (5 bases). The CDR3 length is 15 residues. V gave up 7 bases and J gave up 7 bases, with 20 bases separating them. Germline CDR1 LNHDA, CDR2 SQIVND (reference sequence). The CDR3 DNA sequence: TGTGCCAGTATCCAGGGACGTTCGGGGGTACAGCCCCAGCATTTT. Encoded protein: CASIQGRSGVQPQHF. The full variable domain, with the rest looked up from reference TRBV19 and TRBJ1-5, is DGGITQSPKYLFRKEGQNVTLSCEQNLNHDAMYWYRQDPGQGLRLIYYSQIVNDFQKGDIAEGYSVSREKKESFPLTVTSAQKNPTAFYLCASIQGRSGVQPQHFGDGTRLSIL.

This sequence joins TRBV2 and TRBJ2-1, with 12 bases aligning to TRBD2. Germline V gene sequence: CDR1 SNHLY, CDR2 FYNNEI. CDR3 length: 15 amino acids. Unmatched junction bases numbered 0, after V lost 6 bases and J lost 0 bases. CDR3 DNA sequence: TGTGCCAGCAGGGGACTAGCGGGCTCCTACAATGAGCAGTTCTTC. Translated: CASRGLAGSYNEQFF.

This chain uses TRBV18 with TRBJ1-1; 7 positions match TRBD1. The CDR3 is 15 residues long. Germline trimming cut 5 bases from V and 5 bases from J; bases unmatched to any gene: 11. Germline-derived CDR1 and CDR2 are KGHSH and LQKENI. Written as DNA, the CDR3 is TGTGCCAGCTCATACCTGAAGGGGGCGGGAACTGAAGCTTTCTTT. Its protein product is CASSYLKGAGTEAFF.

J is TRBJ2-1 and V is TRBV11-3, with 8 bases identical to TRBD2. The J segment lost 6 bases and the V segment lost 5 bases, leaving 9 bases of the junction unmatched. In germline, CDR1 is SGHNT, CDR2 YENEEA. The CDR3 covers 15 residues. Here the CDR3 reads CASSSSGKGVNEQFF. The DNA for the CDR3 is TGTGCCAGCAGCAGTAGCGGGAAGGGGGTCAATGAGCAGTTCTTC. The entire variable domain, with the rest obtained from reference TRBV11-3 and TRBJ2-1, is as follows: EAGVVQSPRYKIIEKKQPVAFWCNPISGHNTLYWYLQNLGQGPELLIRYENEEAVDDSQLPKDRFSAERLKGVDSTLKIQPAELGDSAVYLCASSSSGKGVNEQFFGPGTRLTVL.

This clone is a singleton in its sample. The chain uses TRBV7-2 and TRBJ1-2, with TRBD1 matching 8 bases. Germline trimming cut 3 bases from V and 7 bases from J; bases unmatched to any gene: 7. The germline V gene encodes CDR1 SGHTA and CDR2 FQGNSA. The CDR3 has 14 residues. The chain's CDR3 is CASSLSQGASGYTF. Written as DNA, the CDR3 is TGTGCCAGCAGCTTGAGTCAGGGGGCTAGTGGCTACACCTTC.

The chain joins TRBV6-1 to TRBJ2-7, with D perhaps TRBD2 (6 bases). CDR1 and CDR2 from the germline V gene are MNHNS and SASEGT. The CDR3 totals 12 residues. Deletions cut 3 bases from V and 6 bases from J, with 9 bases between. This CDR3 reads CASSDRLVEQYF. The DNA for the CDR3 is TGTGCCAGCAGTGATCGACTAGTCGAGCAGTACTTC.

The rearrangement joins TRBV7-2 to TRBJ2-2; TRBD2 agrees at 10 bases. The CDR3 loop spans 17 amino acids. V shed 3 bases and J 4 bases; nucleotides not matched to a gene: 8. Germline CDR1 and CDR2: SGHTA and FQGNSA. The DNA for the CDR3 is TGTGCCAGCAGCTTTGGAGCGGGAGGGCCGGTCACCGGGGAGCTGTTTTTT. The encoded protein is CASSFGAGGPVTGELFF.

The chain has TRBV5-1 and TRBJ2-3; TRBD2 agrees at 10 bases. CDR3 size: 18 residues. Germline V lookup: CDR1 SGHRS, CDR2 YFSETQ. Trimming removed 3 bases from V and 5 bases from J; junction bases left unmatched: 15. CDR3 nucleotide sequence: TGCGCCAGCAGCTGGGGAGCCCCAGCGGGAGGGCCCGGAGATACGCAGTATTTT. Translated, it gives CASSWGAPAGGPGDTQYF.

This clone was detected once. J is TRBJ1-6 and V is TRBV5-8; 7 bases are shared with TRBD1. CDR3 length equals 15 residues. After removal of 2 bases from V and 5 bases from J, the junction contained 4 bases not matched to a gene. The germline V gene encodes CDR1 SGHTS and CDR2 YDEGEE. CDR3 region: CASSLDGTDNSPLHF. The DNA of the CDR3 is TGTGCCAGCAGCTTAGACGGGACAGATAATTCACCCCTCCACTTT. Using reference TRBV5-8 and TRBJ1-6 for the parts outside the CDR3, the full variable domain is EAGVTQSPTHLIKTRGQQATLRCSPISGHTSVYWYQQALGLGLQFLLWYDEGEERNRGNFPPRFSGRQFPNYSSELNVNALELEDSALYLCASSLDGTDNSPLHFGNGTRLTVT.

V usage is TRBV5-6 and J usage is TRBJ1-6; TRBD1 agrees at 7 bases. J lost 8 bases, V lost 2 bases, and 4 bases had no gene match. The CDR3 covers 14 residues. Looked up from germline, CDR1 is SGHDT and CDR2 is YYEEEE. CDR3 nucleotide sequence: TGTGCCAGCAGCTTAGGGCAGGGGGATTCACCCCTCCACTTT. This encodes CASSLGQGDSPLHF.

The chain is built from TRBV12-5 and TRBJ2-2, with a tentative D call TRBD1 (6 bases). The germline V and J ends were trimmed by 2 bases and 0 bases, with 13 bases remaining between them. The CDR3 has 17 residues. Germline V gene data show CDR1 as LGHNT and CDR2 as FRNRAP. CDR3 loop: CASGLNRQATNTGELFF. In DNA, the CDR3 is TGTGCTAGTGGTTTGAATCGACAGGCGACGAACACCGGGGAGCTGTTTTTT.